A single sample gave rise to the 3 T cell receptor beta chains below, sequenced in a study of beta chain features in type 1 diabetes (dated by TCRdb to the late 2010s). The library was obtained by the immunoSEQ multiplex PCR assay. The entire isolated RNA was reverse transcribed using the High Capacity cDNA Reverse Transcription Kit, and thus expressed TCRB transcripts were sequenced. Not all clones reach the TCRdb copy of this immuneACCESS table, which keeps in-frame sequences only. Checked studies attribute under half of the gap to unresolved V genes and leave the rest unexplained. This sample comprises about 340,000 clones, 7.5% to 9% of them detected only once. 0.44% of the sample belongs to the ten largest clones. The sequenced sample consisted of central memory CD4+ T cells from blood. All receptors derive from a woman aged 18-29 years in good health.

This clone was counted ten times or more. The chain uses TRBV29-1 and TRBJ2-1, with 8 bases aligning to TRBD1. The V segment lost 4 bases and the J segment 7 bases; nucleotides outside the gene matches: 6. Germline lookup yields CDR1 SQVTM and CDR2 ANQGSEA. CDR3 length: 13 amino acids. The CDR3, as DNA: TGCAGCGTTGGGGTGACAGGGGTTAATGAGCAGTTCTTC. It encodes CSVGVTGVNEQFF.

This clone has a handful of counts. V is TRBV18 and J is TRBJ2-7; 7 nucleotides align to TRBD2. The CDR3 runs to 14 residues. The V gene end was trimmed by 0 bases and the J gene end by 2 bases; junction bases not matched to a gene: 1. CDR1 KGHSH and CDR2 LQKENI come from the germline V gene. The CDR3: CASSPPGGPYEQYF. For the CDR3, the DNA is TGTGCCAGCTCACCACCGGGAGGGCCCTACGAGCAGTACTTC.

The rearrangement joins TRBV28 to TRBJ1-3; possibly TRBD1 for D (5 bases). The germline gives CDR1 MDHEN, CDR2 SYDVKM. The CDR3 contains 16 residues. V was trimmed by 3 bases and J by 0 bases, leaving 12 bases between them. The CDR3 region is CASSFGGHSSGNTIYF. CDR3 sequence (DNA): TGTGCCAGCAGTTTCGGCGGACATAGCTCTGGAAACACCATATATTTT.